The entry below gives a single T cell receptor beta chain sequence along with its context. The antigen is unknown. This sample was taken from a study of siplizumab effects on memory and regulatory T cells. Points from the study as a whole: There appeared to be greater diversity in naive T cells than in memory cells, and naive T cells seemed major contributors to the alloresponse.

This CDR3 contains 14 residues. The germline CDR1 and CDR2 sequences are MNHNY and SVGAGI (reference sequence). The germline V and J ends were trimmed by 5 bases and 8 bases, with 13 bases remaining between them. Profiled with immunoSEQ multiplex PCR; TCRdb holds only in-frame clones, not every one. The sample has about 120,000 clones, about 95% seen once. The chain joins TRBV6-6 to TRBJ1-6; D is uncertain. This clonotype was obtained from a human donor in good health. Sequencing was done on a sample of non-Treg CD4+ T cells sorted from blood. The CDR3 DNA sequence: TGTGCCAGCAGTCAACCTCCGTCAGATTCACCCCTCCACTTT. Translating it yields CASSQPPSDSPLHF.